These T cell receptor beta chains were read from a single sample in a study of T cell clonotyping in hematopoietic cell transplantation. Assay used: immunoSEQ multiplex PCR; TCRdb lists only in-frame clones, some missing. The table has around 28,000 clones, around 93% seen once; the top ten hold 2% to 2.5%. The material was peripheral blood mononuclear cells, obtained before stem cell transplant. These receptors all stem from a man aged 50-60 years with acute myeloid leukemia. Some clones in this sample may be carry-over from other donors' samples. The CDR3 runs from the conserved cysteine through the conserved F or W. A D gene is named only where the DNA matches it firmly. Size is omitted from some rows. Given values are once, few, many or a class for expanded clones.

j_call: TRBJ1-1; v_call: TRBV28; d_call: NA; cdr3_length: 16; clone_size: once; cdr3_nt: TGTGCCAGCAGTCCCCGCGGAGGTATGGGGAACACTGAAGCTTTCTTT; cdr3_aa: CASSPRGGMGNTEAFF
j_call: TRBJ2-3; v_call: TRBV5-1; d_call: TRBD2; cdr3_length: 15; clone_size: NA; cdr3_nt: TGCGCCAGCAGCCCCATAGCGGGGATCACAGATACGCAGTATTTT; cdr3_aa: CASSPIAGITDTQYF
j_call: TRBJ2-5; v_call: TRBV19; d_call: NA; cdr3_length: 14; clone_size: NA; cdr3_nt: TGTGCCAGTAGTCCCGACCGGGACCAAGAGACCCAGTACTTC; cdr3_aa: CASSPDRDQETQYF
j_call: TRBJ2-2; v_call: TRBV19; d_call: NA; cdr3_length: 16; clone_size: few; cdr3_nt: TGTGCCAGTACTTACCGGGTTCCCCAGGGAACCGGGGAGCTGTTTTTT; cdr3_aa: CASTYRVPQGTGELFF
j_call: TRBJ2-2; v_call: TRBV18; d_call: NA; cdr3_length: 17; clone_size: NA; cdr3_nt: TGTGCCAGCTCACCTAGACAGTCCGGGACCGACACCGGGGAGCTGTTTTTT; cdr3_aa: CASSPRQSGTDTGELFF
j_call: TRBJ2-3; v_call: TRBV29-1; d_call: TRBD2; cdr3_length: 18; clone_size: once; cdr3_nt: TGCAGCGTTGAAGGGGGCAGGACTAGCGGGGGGATCACAGATACGCAGTATTTT; cdr3_aa: CSVEGGRTSGGITDTQYF
j_call: TRBJ1-1; v_call: TRBV10-3; d_call: NA; cdr3_length: 15; clone_size: NA; cdr3_nt: TGTGCCATCAGTGCCTTCCCCCGGGGGAACACTGAAGCTTTCTTT; cdr3_aa: CAISAFPRGNTEAFF
j_call: TRBJ2-5; v_call: TRBV6-5; d_call: NA; cdr3_length: 14; clone_size: NA; cdr3_nt: TGTGCCAGCAGTTACTCGACCTCCCCAGAGACCCAGTACTTC; cdr3_aa: CASSYSTSPETQYF
j_call: TRBJ1-2; v_call: TRBV13; d_call: NA; cdr3_length: 15; clone_size: once; cdr3_nt: TGTGCCAGCAGCCCCATCGGGGGGAGGACCTATGGCTACACCTTC; cdr3_aa: CASSPIGGRTYGYTF
j_call: TRBJ1-2; v_call: TRBV6-5; d_call: NA; cdr3_length: 16; clone_size: NA; cdr3_nt: TGTGCCAGCAGTTACTCTCCGCCGGGGACCTCATATGGCTACACCTTC; cdr3_aa: CASSYSPPGTSYGYTF
j_call: TRBJ2-5; v_call: TRBV30; d_call: TRBD2; cdr3_length: 15; clone_size: NA; cdr3_nt: TGTGCCTGGAGAGGGACTAGCGAGCTACAAGAGACCCAGTACTTC; cdr3_aa: CAWRGTSELQETQYF
j_call: TRBJ1-1; v_call: TRBV2; d_call: NA; cdr3_length: 13; clone_size: NA; cdr3_nt: TGTGCCAGCAGTGAGGGAATGAACACTGAAGCTTTCTTT; cdr3_aa: CASSEGMNTEAFF
j_call: TRBJ2-1; v_call: TRBV2; d_call: TRBD2; cdr3_length: 16; clone_size: NA; cdr3_nt: TGTGCCAGCAGTCCCCGGACTAGCGGGAAGGTCGGTGAGCAGTTCTTC; cdr3_aa: CASSPRTSGKVGEQFF
j_call: TRBJ1-1; v_call: TRBV28; d_call: NA; cdr3_length: 13; clone_size: once; cdr3_nt: TGTGCCAGCAGTCCCCCCTTGAACACTGAAGCTTTCTTT; cdr3_aa: CASSPPLNTEAFF
j_call: TRBJ2-7; v_call: TRBV7-2; d_call: NA; cdr3_length: 16; clone_size: NA; cdr3_nt: TGTGCCAGCAGCTTAGTGTCGATAACAGAGTTCTACGAGCAGTACTTC; cdr3_aa: CASSLVSITEFYEQYF
j_call: TRBJ1-2; v_call: TRBV5-1; d_call: NA; cdr3_length: 14; clone_size: NA; cdr3_nt: TGCGCCAGCAGCCCGCAGTCAGCTAACTATGGCTACACCTTC; cdr3_aa: CASSPQSANYGYTF
j_call: TRBJ1-1; v_call: TRBV7-8; d_call: NA; cdr3_length: 14; clone_size: NA; cdr3_nt: TGTGCCAGCAGCCCATACTCCGGGAACACTGAAGCTTTCTTT; cdr3_aa: CASSPYSGNTEAFF
j_call: TRBJ1-2; v_call: TRBV6-5; d_call: TRBD1; cdr3_length: 13; clone_size: NA; cdr3_nt: TGTGCCAGCAGTCCTGGGGACAGCTATGGCTACACCTTC; cdr3_aa: CASSPGDSYGYTF
j_call: TRBJ1-2; v_call: TRBV6-1; d_call: TRBD1; cdr3_length: 15; clone_size: few; cdr3_nt: TGTGCCAGCAGTGAAGGGCCAGGGGGCCCCTATGGCTACACCTTC; cdr3_aa: CASSEGPGGPYGYTF
j_call: TRBJ2-1; v_call: TRBV7-2; d_call: NA; cdr3_length: 15; clone_size: NA; cdr3_nt: TGTGCCAGCAGCTCCGGACAAGTCGCATACAATGAGCAGTTCTTC; cdr3_aa: CASSSGQVAYNEQFF
j_call: TRBJ2-7; v_call: TRBV27; d_call: NA; cdr3_length: 11; clone_size: NA; cdr3_nt: TGTGCCAGCAGTTTAGGTCCCGAGCAGTACTTC; cdr3_aa: CASSLGPEQYF
j_call: TRBJ2-2; v_call: TRBV5-6; d_call: TRBD1; cdr3_length: 17; clone_size: NA; cdr3_nt: TGTGCCAGCAGCTTATGGACAGGGGGATTTAACACCGGGGAGCTGTTTTTT; cdr3_aa: CASSLWTGGFNTGELFF
j_call: TRBJ1-1; v_call: TRBV11-2; d_call: NA; cdr3_length: 12; clone_size: NA; cdr3_nt: TGTGCCAGCAGCTTATTGGGGACTGAAGCTTTCTTT; cdr3_aa: CASSLLGTEAFF
j_call: TRBJ2-7; v_call: TRBV10-1; d_call: NA; cdr3_length: 14; clone_size: once; cdr3_nt: TGCGCCAGCAGGGGATCCTTCCTCCCTTACGAGCAGTACTTC; cdr3_aa: CASRGSFLPYEQYF
j_call: TRBJ1-5; v_call: TRBV28; d_call: NA; cdr3_length: 17; clone_size: NA; cdr3_nt: TGTGCCAGCAGTTTATCCTCTGGGACGTTTTTTGACCAGCCCCAGCATTTT; cdr3_aa: CASSLSSGTFFDQPQHF
j_call: TRBJ1-4; v_call: TRBV2; d_call: TRBD1; cdr3_length: 16; clone_size: NA; cdr3_nt: TGTGCCAGCAGTGAGCCCAGGGGGCAAACTAATGAAAAACTGTTTTTT; cdr3_aa: CASSEPRGQTNEKLFF
j_call: TRBJ1-2; v_call: TRBV11-2; d_call: NA; cdr3_length: 15; clone_size: NA; cdr3_nt: TGTGCCAGCAGCTTAGGGACGCTAACTAACTATGGCTACACCTTC; cdr3_aa: CASSLGTLTNYGYTF
j_call: TRBJ1-5; v_call: TRBV28; d_call: NA; cdr3_length: 15; clone_size: NA; cdr3_nt: TGTGCCAGCAGTTTCCGGGGTTTCGGCAATCAGCCCCAGCATTTT; cdr3_aa: CASSFRGFGNQPQHF
j_call: TRBJ1-4; v_call: TRBV4-3; d_call: NA; cdr3_length: 13; clone_size: NA; cdr3_nt: TGCGCCAGCAGCCAAGATTTTACAGGGAAACTGTTTTTT; cdr3_aa: CASSQDFTGKLFF
j_call: TRBJ2-1; v_call: TRBV19; d_call: TRBD1; cdr3_length: 14; clone_size: once; cdr3_nt: TGTGCCAGTAGTATCGGCAGGGGGCGTAATGAGCAGTTCTTC; cdr3_aa: CASSIGRGRNEQFF
j_call: TRBJ1-2; v_call: TRBV7-8; d_call: NA; cdr3_length: 14; clone_size: few; cdr3_nt: TGTGCCAGCAGCTTAGGGGGGCCTTTTTATGGCTACACCTTC; cdr3_aa: CASSLGGPFYGYTF
j_call: TRBJ1-6; v_call: TRBV19; d_call: TRBD1; cdr3_length: 14; clone_size: once; cdr3_nt: TGTGCCAGTAGTAGGACAGGGTTGAGGACACCCCTCCACTTT; cdr3_aa: CASSRTGLRTPLHF
j_call: TRBJ2-7; v_call: TRBV11-2; d_call: TRBD1; cdr3_length: 14; clone_size: NA; cdr3_nt: TGTGCCAGCAGCACCCAGGGACAGAGCTACGAGCAGTACTTC; cdr3_aa: CASSTQGQSYEQYF
j_call: TRBJ1-3; v_call: TRBV9; d_call: TRBD1; cdr3_length: 17; clone_size: NA; cdr3_nt: TGTGCCAGCAGCGTAACCGGACAGGGCCTCTCTGGAAACACCATATATTTT; cdr3_aa: CASSVTGQGLSGNTIYF
j_call: TRBJ2-5; v_call: TRBV5-1; d_call: NA; cdr3_length: 14; clone_size: once; cdr3_nt: TGCGCCAGCAGCTTGTCTCTCTGGGGGGAGACCCAGTACTTC; cdr3_aa: CASSLSLWGETQYF